The next 24 T cell receptor beta chains were all read from a single sample in a study of blood T cells in healthy people across ages. Next came a second PCR, run for about 7 to 12 cycles, which used a sample-barcoded 5' primer along with a J-beta primer mix. A single record per CDR3 protein comes from TCRdb applying MiXCR to the 5' RACE reads. The repertoire has over a million distinct CDR3 sequences, 40% to 50% of them found once; the top ten carry about 20%. Sequencing was performed on blood. The receptors were gathered from a woman aged 55-70 years in good health.

This clonotype showed up just a few times. The CDR3 here is CASRRTSGSIGTQYF. CDR3 coding DNA: TGCGCCAGCAGACGGACTAGCGGTAGTATAGGGACCCAGTACTTC. J is TRBJ2-5 and V is TRBV5-1, with 10 positions matching TRBD2. The length of the CDR3 is 15 residues. J lost 7 bases, V lost 5 bases, and 11 bases had no gene match. Looked up from germline, CDR1 is SGHRS and CDR2 is YFSETQ.

The chain joins TRBV20-1 to TRBJ1-1; D gene unclear. Per germline, CDR1 DFQATT and CDR2 SNEGSKA (reference sequence). Deletions cut 5 bases from V and 4 bases from J, with 8 bases between. This CDR3 spans 11 amino acids. The DNA of the CDR3 is TGCAGTGCTCGGGGTCTCACTGAAGCTTTCTTT. It is translated as CSARGLTEAFF.

The V gene is TRBV10-2, the J gene TRBJ2-7; the D gene is possibly TRBD2 (5 bases). V shed 1 base and J shed 6 bases, with 19 bases lying between them. The length of the CDR3 is 16 residues. Germline V lookup: CDR1 WSHSY, CDR2 SAAADI. The CDR3 DNA is TGCGCCAGCAGTGAGTTAGCAGGCAGAGTGGACTCCGAGCAGTACTTC. Translating it yields CASSELAGRVDSEQYF.

The chain joins TRBV3-1 to TRBJ2-3, with D tentatively TRBD2 (6 bases). Germline V CDR1 and CDR2: LGHDT, YNNKEL (reference sequence). V lost 1 base and J 4 bases, leaving 18 bases between the germline ends. The CDR3 is 17 amino acids. CDR3 nucleotide sequence: TGTGCCAGCAGCCAAGTACGAGCGGACCCGGGGGCAGATACGCAGTATTTT. It encodes CASSQVRADPGADTQYF.

This clonotype appeared once. V usage is TRBV14 and J usage is TRBJ2-3, with 9 bases that match TRBD1. CDR1 and CDR2 (germline): SGHDN, FVKESK. V shed 2 bases and J 3 bases; nucleotides not matched to a gene: 6. The CDR3 is made up of 16 amino acids. In DNA, the CDR3 is TGTGCCAGCAGCCAATTACAGGGGGCGAGGACAGATACGCAGTATTTT. As protein: CASSQLQGARTDTQYF.

The chain couples TRBV9 to TRBJ1-2; D uncertain. Germline V lookup: CDR1 SGDLS, CDR2 YYNGEE. The V gene lost 7 bases and the J gene lost 6 bases, with 4 bases spanning the gap. The CDR3 loop spans 9 amino acids. CDR3 region: CASGDGYTF. In DNA form, the CDR3 reads TGTGCCAGCGGGGATGGCTACACCTTC.

The V call is TRBV7-8, the J call TRBJ2-1; D is possibly TRBD1 or TRBD2 (5 bases each). Germline V lookup: CDR1 SGHVS, CDR2 FQNEAQ. Trimming stripped 5 bases from V and 4 bases from J, with 12 bases between. This CDR3 has 14 amino acids. The CDR3 DNA sequence: TGTGCCAGCAGCGTCCTTGGGGGTTACAATGAGCAGTTCTTC. Its protein is CASSVLGGYNEQFF.

This chain uses TRBV2 with TRBJ1-2; TRBD1 is a possible D gene (5 bases). The germline V gene encodes CDR1 SNHLY and CDR2 FYNNEI. This CDR3 contains 13 residues. The V end lost 5 bases, the J end lost 5 bases, and 12 bases lay between the germline ends. CDR3 residues: CASSTQGGYGYTF. In DNA form, the CDR3 reads TGTGCCAGCAGTACTCAGGGTGGTTATGGCTACACCTTC.

The V and J genes are TRBV27 and TRBJ2-5; possibly TRBD2 for D (7 bases). Germline V gene lookup returns CDR1 MNHEY and CDR2 SMNVEV (reference sequence). The CDR3 loop spans 15 amino acids. The V and J ends lost 8 bases and 0 bases respectively, with 16 bases between them. This CDR3 reads CASPLGGEHQETQYF. The CDR3 DNA reads TGTGCCAGCCCCCTAGGGGGGGAGCACCAAGAGACCCAGTACTTC.

This clonotype was picked up a small number of times. This chain links TRBV7-3 with TRBJ2-7, with 10 bases aligning to TRBD2. CDR1 is SGHTA, CDR2 FQGTGA, per germline. The length of the CDR3 is 19 residues. The J segment lost 0 bases and the V segment lost 1 base, leaving 12 bases of the junction unmatched. DNA for the CDR3: TGTGCCAGCAGCTTAAGGGCCCCACTAGCGGGAACATACTCCTACGAGCAGTACTTC. Encoded protein: CASSLRAPLAGTYSYEQYF.

This clonotype appeared a few times. The gene calls are TRBV15 and TRBJ2-7; 10 bases align to TRBD1. The CDR3 contains 16 residues. V dropped 0 bases and J dropped 1; count of bases not matched to a gene: 3. The germline V gene has CDR1 LNHNV and CDR2 YYDKDF (reference sequence). CDR3 loop: CATSRDTGQGSYEQYF. CDR3 bases: TGTGCCACCAGCAGAGATACGGGACAGGGGTCCTACGAGCAGTACTTC.

The J gene is TRBJ2-2, the V gene TRBV24-1; no reliable D call. Germline V gene data show CDR1 as KGHDR and CDR2 as SFDVKD. The ends were cut back, 4 bases at V and 2 bases at J, with 10 bases in the middle. CDR3 length equals 15 residues. The CDR3, as DNA: TGTGCCACCAGTGACCCCACACGAAACACCGGGGAGCTGTTTTTT. Translating it yields CATSDPTRNTGELFF.

This clonotype showed up just a few times. V is TRBV10-3 and J is TRBJ2-2; D uncertain. The V end lost 6 bases, the J end lost 6 bases, and 8 bases lay between the germline ends. The germline gives CDR1 ENHRY, CDR2 SYGVKD. The CDR3 is 12 residues long. The CDR3 reads CAIRDPPGELFF. The CDR3 DNA follows: TGTGCCATCAGGGACCCTCCCGGGGAGCTGTTTTTT.

V is TRBV27 and J is TRBJ2-4; no clear D. V lost 3 bases to trimming and J lost 7 bases, with 10 bases between them. Germline CDR1 reads MNHEY; CDR2 reads SMNVEV (reference sequence). CDR3 length: 13 residues. DNA of the CDR3: TGTGCCAGCAGTTTTGCCTCCGCCAACATTCAGTACTTC. This sequence encodes CASSFASANIQYF.

The chain has TRBV4-2 and TRBJ2-1, with unresolved D. The CDR3 extends over 14 amino acids. The germline gives CDR1 LGHNA, CDR2 YNFKEQ. Trimming took 0 bases from V and 6 from J, leaving 9 bases between them. The CDR3 spells CASSQDLAINEQFF. The CDR3 DNA follows: TGTGCCAGCAGCCAAGATTTGGCAATCAATGAGCAGTTCTTC.

This clonotype has a handful of counts. This rearrangement joins TRBV5-4 to TRBJ2-3; a possible D gene is TRBD2 (6 bases). The germline V gene encodes CDR1 SGHNT and CDR2 YYREEE (reference sequence). The CDR3 has 16 residues. V was clipped by 3 bases and J by 1 base, with 15 bases between them. CDR3 amino acids: CASSSGTLHGTDTQYF. Here the CDR3 DNA reads TGTGCCAGCAGCTCTGGGACTCTCCACGGCACAGATACGCAGTATTTT. The whole variable domain, remainder taken from reference TRBV5-4 and TRBJ2-3, is ETGVTQSPTHLIKTRGQQVTLRCSSQSGHNTVSWYQQALGQGPQFIFQYYREEENGRGNFPPRFSGLQFPNYSSELNVNALELDDSALYLCASSSGTLHGTDTQYFGPGTRLTVL.

This clonotype was seen only a few times. This sequence joins TRBV5-1 and TRBJ2-7; possibly TRBD2 for D (6 bases). With 4 bases removed from V and 6 bases from J, the gap between germline ends came to 20 bases. The CDR3 spans 15 residues. In germline, CDR1 is SGHRS, CDR2 YFSETQ. The CDR3 protein is CASSLAGTELGEQYF. CDR3 sequence (DNA): TGCGCCAGCAGCCTCGCCGGGACTGAACTTGGCGAGCAGTACTTC.

As for this clonotype: Compared with germline, one end of the junction differs, possibly owing to a read error. The chain employs TRBV20-1 and TRBJ1-2, with no clear D. The length of the CDR3 is 15 residues. CDR1 DFQATT and CDR2 SNEGSKA come from the germline V gene (reference sequence). The CDR3: CGARDNTGANYGYTF. The CDR3 DNA reads as TGCGGTGCTAGAGACAACACCGGTGCTAACTATGGCTACACCTTC.

V gene TRBV10-1 combines with J gene TRBJ2-3; no reliable D call. This CDR3 has 14 residues. Per the germline V gene, CDR1 is WNHNN and CDR2 is SYGVQD (reference sequence). Deletions cut 4 bases from V and 2 bases from J, with 10 bases between. CDR3: CASSGERITDTQYF. The DNA of the CDR3 is TGCGCCAGCAGTGGCGAGCGTATCACAGATACGCAGTATTTT.

The chain couples TRBV7-3 to TRBJ2-5; 13 bases fit TRBD2. The CDR3 has 15 amino acids. V was clipped by 5 bases and J by 5 bases; unmatched bases: 5. Looked up from germline, CDR1 is SGHTA and CDR2 is FQGTGA. The CDR3 DNA reads as TGTGCCAGCAGCCCCCAGGGACTAGCGGGGGAGACCCAGTACTTC. It is translated as CASSPQGLAGETQYF.

The chain recombines TRBV3-1 with TRBJ2-4; D unclear. Germline CDR1 reads LGHDT; CDR2 reads YNNKEL (reference sequence). The V end lost 0 bases, the J end lost 13 bases, and 19 bases lay between the germline ends. The CDR3 contains 15 residues. The chain's CDR3 is CASSQDLRSAVEQYF. The DNA of the CDR3 is TGTGCCAGCAGCCAAGACCTTAGGAGCGCGGTGGAGCAGTACTTC.

This chain joins TRBV29-1 and TRBJ2-7, with 7 bases lining up with TRBD2. Per germline, CDR1 SQVTM and CDR2 ANQGSEA. Germline trimming cut 5 bases from V and 7 bases from J; bases unmatched to any gene: 5. The CDR3 covers 11 residues. The CDR3 nucleotides read TGCAGCGTTTGGGGGAGGGCAGAGCAGTACTTC. Its protein product is CSVWGRAEQYF.

This clonotype was observed a few times. DNA of the CDR3: TGTGCCAGCGCCAGCCGTCCCCCGGGACAGATCTACGAGCAGTACTTC. Its translation is CASASRPPGQIYEQYF. The rearrangement links TRBV7-4 to TRBJ2-7; TRBD1 aligns across 7 bases. This CDR3 has 16 amino acids. The germline V gene encodes CDR1 SGHVT and CDR2 SQSDAQ. V dropped 8 bases and J dropped 3; count of bases not matched to a gene: 16.

CDR3 amino acids: CASSPPGLGLYEQYF. The CDR3, as DNA: TGTGCCAGCAGCCCACCGGGACTGGGACTTTACGAGCAGTACTTC. The V call is TRBV7-9, the J call TRBJ2-7; D perhaps matches TRBD2 (6 bases). V lost 5 bases to trimming and J lost 4 bases, with 18 bases between them. This CDR3 spans 15 amino acids. Germline CDR1 is SEHNR and CDR2 is FQNEAQ (reference sequence).